This is a list of T cell receptor beta chains from one sample in a study of T cells in Graves' hyperthyroidism and ophthalmopathy. TCRdb re-analysed the multiplex PCR reads in MiXCR, keeping a single row per CDR3 protein. In the table there are roughly 380,000 distinct CDR3 sequences, roughly an eighth of which are singletons. Sequenced material: blood. The receptors come from a woman between 18 and 29 years old with Graves' hyperthyroidism. CDR3s include the opening cysteine and the closing phenylalanine or tryptophan. D genes are given only for firm matches. Part of the rows lack a size; the others show once, few, many or a class for expanded clones.

CDR3 DNA: TGTGCCAGCAGTTACGGCCGGGACAACACCATATATTTT
CDR3 protein: CASSYGRDNTIYF
J gene: TRBJ1-3
D gene: NA
V gene: TRBV6-2/TRBV6-3
clone size: NA

CDR3 DNA: TGCAGTGCTTCCCCATTTGGGGGCTTTAGCACAGATACGCAGTATTTT
CDR3 protein: CSASPFGGFSTDTQYF
J gene: TRBJ2-3
D gene: NA
V gene: TRBV20-1
clone size: many

CDR3 DNA: TGTGCCAGCAGCGTAGTCCCAGCGGGGCACTACGAGCAGTACTTC
CDR3 protein: CASSVVPAGHYEQYF
J gene: TRBJ2-7
D gene: TRBD2
V gene: TRBV9
clone size: NA

CDR3 DNA: TGTGCCAGCAGTTTACTTCTTGGCAGTGGCCGGAATCAGCCCCAGCATTTT
CDR3 protein: CASSLLLGSGRNQPQHF
J gene: TRBJ1-5
D gene: NA
V gene: TRBV12-3/TRBV12-4
clone size: many

CDR3 DNA: TGTGCCAGCAGCCGCCCCGAGGGGGTTGACGGGGCCAACGTCCTGACTTTC
CDR3 protein: CASSRPEGVDGANVLTF
J gene: TRBJ2-6
D gene: NA
V gene: TRBV4-2
clone size: few

CDR3 DNA: TGTGCCAGCAGTCTCCGGACAGGGGCTGCTTCACCCCTCCACTTT
CDR3 protein: CASSLRTGAASPLHF
J gene: TRBJ1-6
D gene: TRBD1
V gene: TRBV2
clone size: many

CDR3 DNA: TGTGCCAGCAGCCCCGTGGGCGGGACGACAGATACGCAGTATTTT
CDR3 protein: CASSPVGGTTDTQYF
J gene: TRBJ2-3
D gene: NA
V gene: TRBV5-5
clone size: many

CDR3 DNA: TGTGCCAGCAGTCACGGAAACATGAACACTGAAGCTTTCTTT
CDR3 protein: CASSHGNMNTEAFF
J gene: TRBJ1-1
D gene: NA
V gene: TRBV12-3/TRBV12-4
clone size: many

CDR3 DNA: TGCAGCGTTGAAGATTTCAGCACGTACAATGAGCAGTTCTTC
CDR3 protein: CSVEDFSTYNEQFF
J gene: TRBJ2-1
D gene: NA
V gene: TRBV29-1
clone size: many

CDR3 DNA: TGTGCCTCCAACTATGGCTACACCTTC
CDR3 protein: CASNYGYTF
J gene: TRBJ1-2
D gene: NA
V gene: TRBV30
clone size: NA

CDR3 DNA: TGTGCTAGTGGTTTAGGGACTAGTCTCTACGAGCAGTACTTC
CDR3 protein: CASGLGTSLYEQYF
J gene: TRBJ2-7
D gene: TRBD2
V gene: TRBV12-5
clone size: NA

CDR3 DNA: TGTGCCAGTCTATTAGCGGGAGGCAATGAGCAGTTCTTC
CDR3 protein: CASLLAGGNEQFF
J gene: TRBJ2-1
D gene: TRBD2
V gene: TRBV28
clone size: many

CDR3 DNA: TGCGCCAGCAGCTTTAGCGGGAGGGCCAACGATGAGCAGTTCTTC
CDR3 protein: CASSFSGRANDEQFF
J gene: TRBJ2-1
D gene: TRBD2
V gene: TRBV5-1
clone size: NA

CDR3 DNA: TGTGCCAGCAGTTCATTGGGACATCTTGAAAAACTGTTTTTT
CDR3 protein: CASSSLGHLEKLFF
J gene: TRBJ1-4
D gene: NA
V gene: TRBV27
clone size: NA

CDR3 DNA: TGTGCCAGTAGTATAGTAGGGGGTACCTACAATGAGCAGTTCTTC
CDR3 protein: CASSIVGGTYNEQFF
J gene: TRBJ2-1
D gene: NA
V gene: TRBV19
clone size: few

CDR3 DNA: TGTGCCAGCAGCCAAGATCTGGTGGGAGTCGGCACAGATACGCAGTATTTT
CDR3 protein: CASSQDLVGVGTDTQYF
J gene: TRBJ2-3
D gene: NA
V gene: TRBV4-2
clone size: NA

CDR3 DNA: TGTGCCATCAGTGAACAGACAGGGGGGGAGACCCAGTACTTC
CDR3 protein: CAISEQTGGETQYF
J gene: TRBJ2-5
D gene: TRBD1
V gene: TRBV10-3
clone size: few

CDR3 DNA: TGTGCCAGCAGCTGGCGGTATGACTACGAGCAGTACTTC
CDR3 protein: CASSWRYDYEQYF
J gene: TRBJ2-7
D gene: NA
V gene: TRBV27
clone size: NA

CDR3 DNA: TGCGCCAGCAGCGAACAGGGTATCTACAATGAGCAGTTCTTC
CDR3 protein: CASSEQGIYNEQFF
J gene: TRBJ2-1
D gene: NA
V gene: TRBV5-1
clone size: many

CDR3 DNA: TGTGCCAGCAGCCACCTGGGACTCGTTAGCACAGATACGCAGTATTTT
CDR3 protein: CASSHLGLVSTDTQYF
J gene: TRBJ2-3
D gene: NA
V gene: TRBV27
clone size: NA

CDR3 DNA: TGCGCCAGTAAACTAGACGCGAACACCGGGGAGCTGTTTTTT
CDR3 protein: CASKLDANTGELFF
J gene: TRBJ2-2
D gene: NA
V gene: TRBV5-1
clone size: many

CDR3 DNA: TGCGCCAGCAGCGCGGGACAGGGGGGGACTGGAGCTTTCTTT
CDR3 protein: CASSAGQGGTGAFF
J gene: TRBJ1-1
D gene: TRBD1
V gene: TRBV5-1
clone size: few

CDR3 DNA: TGTGCCAGCGGCGCGGGAGAGCAGAATGAGCAGTTCTTC
CDR3 protein: CASGAGEQNEQFF
J gene: TRBJ2-1
D gene: TRBD2
V gene: TRBV18
clone size: NA

CDR3 DNA: TGTGCCAGCAGCCCCCTGATCTCAGGGAACAATGAGCAGTTCTTC
CDR3 protein: CASSPLISGNNEQFF
J gene: TRBJ2-1
D gene: NA
V gene: TRBV11-2
clone size: many

CDR3 DNA: TGTGCCAGCAGTATGACTAGTTCTAGCGCCGGGGAGCTGTTTTTT
CDR3 protein: CASSMTSSSAGELFF
J gene: TRBJ2-2
D gene: NA
V gene: TRBV12-3/TRBV12-4
clone size: NA

CDR3 DNA: TGTGCCAGCAGGAACAGGGTGGCCCCTAATTCACCCCTCCACTTT
CDR3 protein: CASRNRVAPNSPLHF
J gene: TRBJ1-6
D gene: NA
V gene: TRBV28
clone size: many

CDR3 DNA: TGTGCCAGCCGCCCCGGGGGGTGGGAGTCGAACACCGGGGAGCTGTTTTTT
CDR3 protein: CASRPGGWESNTGELFF
J gene: TRBJ2-2
D gene: TRBD2
V gene: TRBV11-2
clone size: NA

CDR3 DNA: TGTGCCAGCAGCCCAAGCGGGACAGGGTACACCGGGGAGCTGTTTTTT
CDR3 protein: CASSPSGTGYTGELFF
J gene: TRBJ2-2
D gene: TRBD1
V gene: TRBV11-2
clone size: many

CDR3 DNA: TGTGCCAGCAGTTCGGTTCTAGCGGGAGTCGAGCAGTTCTTC
CDR3 protein: CASSSVLAGVEQFF
J gene: TRBJ2-1
D gene: TRBD2
V gene: TRBV28
clone size: once

CDR3 DNA: TGTGCCAGCAGCGTCGGACTTCGCTCCTACAATGAGCAGTTCTTC
CDR3 protein: CASSVGLRSYNEQFF
J gene: TRBJ2-1
D gene: NA
V gene: TRBV9
clone size: many

CDR3 DNA: TGTGCCAGCAGGGAAGGGGGACTAGCGGGAGTGGGGAATGAGCAGTTCTTC
CDR3 protein: CASREGGLAGVGNEQFF
J gene: TRBJ2-1
D gene: TRBD2
V gene: TRBV2
clone size: NA